The clone carrying this T cell receptor beta chain was counted many times. The time point here: patch test 3, about 24 weeks after DPC sensitization. As for treatment: therapeutic diphenylcyclopropenone sensitization with weekly scalp DPC. The sample comes from a study of human T cells and chemical hapten exposure. The CDR3 spans 16 residues. V shed 5 bases, J shed 2 bases, and the junction held 6 bases outside the gene matches. CDR1 SGHTA and CDR2 FQGNSA come from the germline V gene. MiXCR was run by TCRdb on the RACE reads, yielding one entry per CDR3 protein. The sample holds about 90,000 distinct CDR3 sequences, 11% seen once.

The sequences come from whole blood, collected in connection with sensitization to the hapten diphenylcyclopropenone (DPC). This chain uses TRBV7-2 with TRBJ2-7; 13 bases align to TRBD2. This sequence was found in a woman aged 30 to 39 with alopecia areata. Some clones in this sample may be carry-over from other donors' samples. The CDR3 here is CASSPGTSGTTYEQYF. In DNA, the CDR3 is TGTGCCAGCAGCCCCGGGACTAGCGGGACCACCTACGAGCAGTACTTC.